This record covers a single T cell receptor beta chain. The data were taken from a study of blood T cell repertoires in COVID-19. Overall study: Sites in the United States, Italy and Spain provided acute and convalescent COVID-19 samples. The cDNA or gDNA used as material had been derived from T cells, B-cell-depleted T cells, or PBMCs.

In the authors' workflow: Counts of nucleated cells, estimated from reference gene primer amplification, were obtained. Produced via immunoSEQ multiplex PCR; TCRdb's table is partial and in-frame only. The D gene and trimming were derived from the DNA, and the V and J assignments and clone size from that table. There are about 38,000 clones in the sample; roughly 86% occur only once, and roughly 7.2% lies in the top ten. Sequencing was performed on peripheral blood. The sequence was collected from a human donor in a cohort sampled during active COVID-19.

The CDR3 DNA sequence: TGTGCCAGCAGCCTGAGACAGGGCCCCCGCACAGATACGCAGTATTTT. Protein sequence: CASSLRQGPRTDTQYF. The rearrangement joins TRBV7-2 to TRBJ2-3, with 7 bases matching TRBD1. After removal of 5 bases from V and 1 base from J, the junction contained 9 bases not matched to a gene. CDR3 length: 16 amino acids. From germline, CDR1 is SGHTA and CDR2 FQGNSA. Full variable domain (rest looked up from reference TRBV7-2 and TRBJ2-3): GAGVSQSPSNKVTEKGKDVELRCDPISGHTALYWYRQSLGQGLEFLIYFQGNSAPDKSGLPSDRFSAERTGGSVSTLTIQRTQQEDSAVYLCASSLRQGPRTDTQYFGPGTRLTVL.